These 30 T cell receptor beta chains were sequenced from one sample in a study of spatial heterogeneity in lung cancer. Study findings and constraints: Counts that tracked tumor mutation counts were those of expanded intratumoral alpha and beta TCRs.

Specified time point: sample taken at primary tumor resection. Their antigen targets remain unknown. TCRdb recomputed calls from the 5' RACE reads with MiXCR, one row per CDR3 protein. The data show 20,000 to 30,000 distinct CDR3 sequences, approximately 9% seen once. Sequencing used lung tumor tissue, obtained at surgery. Receptors were obtained from a male donor with early-stage non-small cell lung cancer.

This clonotype has ten or more counts. The V gene is TRBV20-1, the J gene TRBJ2-3, with D tentatively TRBD1 (5 bases). The CDR3 is made up of 10 amino acids. The germline gives CDR1 DFQATT, CDR2 SNEGSKA (reference sequence). V was trimmed by 6 bases and J by 6 bases, leaving 7 bases between them. This CDR3 reads CSAAGDTQYF. CDR3 in DNA: TGCAGTGCGGCAGGGGATACGCAGTATTTT.

This clonotype was counted many times. The chain links TRBV11-3 to TRBJ2-1; no definite D call. Trimming removed 1 base from V and 5 bases from J, with 9 bases in between. CDR1 and CDR2 from the germline V gene are SGHNT and YENEEA. There are 14 residues in the CDR3. The CDR3 loop reads CASSLGGYNNEQFF. The CDR3 DNA reads TGTGCCAGCAGCTTAGGCGGCTACAACAATGAGCAGTTCTTC.

The chain carries TRBV4-3 and TRBJ2-1, with unresolved D. The CDR3 runs 13 residues. Trimming removed 1 base at V and 10 bases at J, with 11 bases between. CDR1 LGHNA and CDR2 YSLEER come from the germline V gene. CDR3 sequence reads: CASSQVGQPEQFF. The CDR3, as DNA: TGCGCCAGCAGCCAAGTCGGCCAGCCAGAGCAGTTCTTC.

The gene calls are TRBV6-5 and TRBJ1-1, with 7 bases identical to TRBD1. J lost 3 bases, V lost 6 bases, and 4 bases had no gene match. Germline-derived CDR1 and CDR2 are MNHEY and SVGAGI. This CDR3 region has 13 residues. The CDR3 protein is CASRVTGDTEAFF. As DNA, the CDR3 is TGTGCCAGCAGGGTCACAGGGGACACTGAAGCTTTCTTT.

This rearrangement joins TRBV20-1 to TRBJ2-3; TRBD2 matches 7 bases. Germline trimming cut 0 bases from V and 0 bases from J; bases unmatched to any gene: 6. The length of the CDR3 is 16 residues. Germline V gene sequence: CDR1 DFQATT, CDR2 SNEGSKA (reference sequence). CDR3 residues: CSARDWREGSTDTQYF. The CDR3 bases are TGCAGTGCTAGAGATTGGAGGGAGGGGAGCACAGATACGCAGTATTTT.

This chain links TRBV15 with TRBJ1-6; D is ambiguous. The V gene's germline CDR1 is LNHNV and CDR2 YYDKDF (reference sequence). This CDR3 is 15 amino acids long. With 4 bases removed from V and 7 bases from J, the gap between germline ends came to 14 bases. The CDR3 bases are TGTGCCACCAGCAATTCTGGCCTGTGGAATTCACCCCTCCACTTT. It translates to CATSNSGLWNSPLHF.

The V call is TRBV29-1, the J call TRBJ1-2; perhaps TRBD1 as D (5 bases). The CDR3 length is 13 residues. Germline V gene lookup returns CDR1 SQVTM and CDR2 ANQGSEA. The CDR3 loop reads CRTRGRGWYGYTF. The CDR3 nucleotides are TGCAGAACTCGGGGTAGGGGTTGGTATGGCTACACCTTC.

This clonotype was picked up a small number of times. This chain joins TRBV20-1 and TRBJ2-7; tentatively, D is TRBD1 or TRBD2 (5 bases each). Deletions cut 3 bases from V and 4 bases from J, with 19 bases between. From germline, CDR1 is DFQATT and CDR2 SNEGSKA (reference sequence). The CDR3 length is 15 residues. DNA for the CDR3: TGCAGTGCTAGTCAGATGCCGGGACCAACATACGAGCAGTACTTC. Its translation is CSASQMPGPTYEQYF.

There are a few counts of this clonotype. V is TRBV7-2 and J is TRBJ2-1; 7 bases line up with TRBD1. V trimming: 2 bases; J trimming: 7 bases; junction bases outside the gene matches: 2. Germline V CDR1 and CDR2: SGHTA, FQGNSA. This CDR3 comprises 13 residues. CDR3 sequence reads: CASSLQGENEQFF. For the CDR3, the DNA is TGTGCCAGCAGCTTACAGGGGGAAAATGAGCAGTTCTTC.

This clonotype was picked up many times. The genes are TRBV28 and TRBJ2-2; TRBD2 matches at 13 bases. The CDR3 length is 17 residues. CDR1 is MDHEN and CDR2 is SYDVKM in the germline V gene. V lost 4 bases, J lost 6 bases, and 8 bases stayed unmatched. CDR3 sequence: CASSWFLTSGRAGELFF. The CDR3 bases are TGTGCCAGCAGTTGGTTCCTCACTAGCGGGAGGGCCGGGGAGCTGTTTTTT. Supplemented by reference TRBV28 and TRBJ2-2, the full variable domain reads DVKVTQSSRYLVKRTGEKVFLECVQDMDHENMFWYRQDPGLGLRLIYFSYDVKMKEKGDIPEGYSVSREKKERFSLILESASTNQTSMYLCASSWFLTSGRAGELFFGEGSRLTVL.

This clonotype has at least ten counts. This sequence joins TRBV5-1 and TRBJ2-5; D not certain. The CDR3 sequence is 13 residues long. Per the germline V gene, CDR1 is SGHRS and CDR2 is YFSETQ. V was cut by 0 bases and J by 3 bases, with 6 bases left in between. CDR3 DNA sequence: TGCGCCAGCAGCTTGGAGGTAAAAGAGACCCAGTACTTC. Translated, it gives CASSLEVKETQYF.

This chain joins TRBV10-3 and TRBJ2-7; 9 bases are shared with TRBD1. Trimming removed 6 bases from V and 2 bases from J; junction bases left unmatched: 5. From germline, CDR1 is ENHRY and CDR2 SYGVKD. This CDR3 is 14 amino acids long. CDR3 region: CAIRGQGSTYEQYF. For the CDR3, the DNA is TGTGCCATCAGGGGACAGGGCTCTACCTACGAGCAGTACTTC.

This clonotype is classed as medium-sized. The V and J genes are TRBV24-1 and TRBJ1-1; D remains unclear. The ends were cut back, 4 bases at V and 2 bases at J, with 4 bases in the middle. CDR1 KGHDR and CDR2 SFDVKD come from the germline V gene. The CDR3 loop spans 12 amino acids. DNA of the CDR3: TGTGCCACCAGTGACGCCAACACTGAAGCTTTCTTT. It translates to CATSDANTEAFF.

This clonotype was counted ten times or more. The gene calls are TRBV7-2 and TRBJ2-5, with a possible D match to TRBD2 (5 bases). The CDR3 is 13 residues long. Germline V lookup: CDR1 SGHTA, CDR2 FQGNSA. The V end lost 5 bases, the J end lost 4 bases, and 11 bases lay between the germline ends. The CDR3 DNA is TGTGCCAGCAGCCCCGGGGTGAGAGAGACCCAGTACTTC. It codes for CASSPGVRETQYF.

The V call is TRBV7-9, the J call TRBJ2-7; D might be TRBD1 (5 bases). Per the germline V gene, CDR1 is SEHNR and CDR2 is FQNEAQ (reference sequence). V was pared by 3 bases and J by 0 bases, with 9 bases between. The CDR3 runs to 14 residues. The DNA for the CDR3 is TGTGCCAGCAGCTTGAGTCAGGGCTCCTACGAGCAGTACTTC. Amino acid sequence: CASSLSQGSYEQYF.

The J gene is TRBJ2-2, the V gene TRBV3-1; TRBD2 agrees at 8 bases. CDR3 length equals 17 residues. Germline assignment: CDR1 LGHDT and CDR2 YNNKEL (reference sequence). Trimming cost V 1 base and J 1 base; bases outside gene matches: 5. In DNA form, the CDR3 reads TGTGCCAGCAGCCAAGGGAGCGGGGGCTGGAACACCGGGGAGCTGTTTTTT. Protein: CASSQGSGGWNTGELFF.

The chain couples TRBV20-1 to TRBJ2-5; possible D gene TRBD2, 6 bases. The V gene's germline CDR1 is DFQATT and CDR2 SNEGSKA (reference sequence). The germline V and J ends were trimmed by 5 bases and 3 bases, with 16 bases remaining between them. The CDR3 runs to 14 residues. The CDR3 loop reads CSAGRRAGEETQYF. CDR3 sequence (DNA): TGCAGTGCTGGACGGAGGGCCGGAGAAGAGACCCAGTACTTC.

Here the CDR3 DNA reads TGTGCCAGCAGCTGGACGAACACTGAAGCTTTCTTT. It translates to CASSWTNTEAFF. This chain links TRBV5-6 with TRBJ1-1; no clear D. V lost 3 bases to trimming and J lost 1 base, with 4 bases between them. The germline V gene has CDR1 SGHDT and CDR2 YYEEEE. CDR3 length equals 12 residues.

The rearrangement joins TRBV4-2 to TRBJ2-5; D remains ambiguous. CDR1 and CDR2 (germline): LGHNA, YNFKEQ. The CDR3 is 14 amino acids. The V end lost 3 bases, the J end lost 5 bases, and 13 bases lay between the germline ends. The CDR3 DNA reads as TGTGCCAGCAGCCAGCTACAGAGTCCGGAGACCCAGTACTTC. Translated, it gives CASSQLQSPETQYF.

The chain couples TRBV18 to TRBJ1-5; no clear D gene. V lost 2 bases and J lost 3, with 8 bases in between. Germline CDR1 and CDR2: KGHSH and LQKENI. The CDR3 sequence is 14 residues long. This CDR3 is CASSPKADNQPQHF. The CDR3 DNA sequence: TGTGCCAGCTCACCAAAGGCAGACAATCAGCCCCAGCATTTT.

V usage is TRBV28 and J usage is TRBJ2-7, with 10 nucleotides matching TRBD2. CDR1 and CDR2 from the germline V gene are MDHEN and SYDVKM. V was clipped by 4 bases and J by 3 bases; unmatched bases: 12. CDR3 length: 17 amino acids. In DNA form, the CDR3 reads TGTGCCAGCAGTTCTCCCACCCCTAGCGGGGGAAGCTACGAGCAGTACTTC. The encoded protein is CASSSPTPSGGSYEQYF.

The chain carries TRBV6-6 and TRBJ2-7; D possibly corresponds to TRBD1 (5 bases). CDR3 length equals 13 residues. CDR1 MNHNY and CDR2 SVGAGI come from the germline V gene (reference sequence). V shed 5 bases and J shed 2 bases, with 10 bases lying between them. CDR3 nucleotide sequence: TGTGCCAGCAGTCTTGACAGAACCTACGAGCAGTACTTC. This encodes CASSLDRTYEQYF.

This clonotype was counted many times. The J gene is TRBJ2-7, the V gene TRBV10-3, with 14 bases identical to TRBD2. V shed 6 bases, J shed 5 bases, and the junction held 6 bases outside the gene matches. There are 15 residues in the CDR3. Per the germline V gene, CDR1 is ENHRY and CDR2 is SYGVKD. CDR3 region: CAISGTSGSRDEQYF. Written as DNA, the CDR3 is TGTGCCATCAGCGGGACTAGCGGGAGTCGGGACGAGCAGTACTTC.

This clonotype was recorded at least ten times. The rearrangement links TRBV20-1 to TRBJ2-6; D not certain. Trimming shortened V by 3 bases and J by 7 bases, and 13 bases separated the two germline ends. This CDR3 contains 14 residues. The germline gives CDR1 DFQATT, CDR2 SNEGSKA (reference sequence). The CDR3 loop is CSARTARAANVLTF. The CDR3, as DNA: TGCAGTGCTAGGACTGCTCGGGCAGCCAACGTCCTGACTTTC.

This clonotype was recorded many times. In DNA form, the CDR3 reads TGCGCCAGCAGCCATGGACGACAGGGGCCTAGGGATGAGCAGTTCTTC. It specifies CASSHGRQGPRDEQFF. The chain uses TRBV4-3 and TRBJ2-1; TRBD1 aligns across 8 bases. The CDR3 extends over 16 amino acids. Trimming removed 3 bases from V and 8 bases from J; junction bases left unmatched: 12. Germline V gene lookup returns CDR1 LGHNA and CDR2 YSLEER.

This clonotype was counted at least ten times. The J gene is TRBJ2-6, the V gene TRBV7-9, with D perhaps matching TRBD1 (6 bases). V dropped 5 bases and J dropped 2 bases, with 7 bases sitting between them. The CDR3 covers 14 residues. Germline V gene data show CDR1 as SEHNR and CDR2 as FQNEAQ (reference sequence). CDR3 coding DNA: TGTGCCAGCAGCCGACAGGCTGGGGCCAACGTCCTGACTTTC. This sequence encodes CASSRQAGANVLTF.

This clonotype was seen repeatedly, ten times or more. The V and J genes are TRBV3-1 and TRBJ2-6; D is unresolved. The CDR3 runs 17 residues. The germline V and J ends were trimmed by 0 bases and 0 bases, with 9 bases remaining between them. Germline CDR1 LGHDT, CDR2 YNNKEL (reference sequence). The CDR3 DNA follows: TGTGCCAGCAGCCAAGATTGGTGGAACTCTGGGGCCAACGTCCTGACTTTC. This translates into CASSQDWWNSGANVLTF. Full variable domain (outside the CDR3, taken from reference TRBV3-1 and TRBJ2-6): DTAVSQTPKYLVTQMGNDKSIKCEQNLGHDTMYWYKQDSKKFLKIMFSYNNKELIINETVPNRFSPKSPDKAHLNLHINSLELGDSAVYFCASSQDWWNSGANVLTFGAGSRLTVL.

This clonotype was counted between two and nine times. The rearrangement joins TRBV27 to TRBJ1-1; 9 nucleotides align to TRBD1. The CDR3 length is 20 residues. The V gene end was trimmed by 6 bases and the J gene end by 3 bases; junction bases not matched to a gene: 23. Germline V gene data show CDR1 as MNHEY and CDR2 as SMNVEV (reference sequence). CDR3 DNA: TGTGCCAGCAGACTAGATTTCTCCCCCGGGACAGGGAGGAGGGACACTGAAGCTTTCTTT. As protein: CASRLDFSPGTGRRDTEAFF.

This clonotype was recorded at least ten times. The chain combines TRBV20-1 with TRBJ2-4, with D possibly being TRBD2 (6 bases). This CDR3 spans 13 amino acids. The V gene lost 6 bases and the J gene lost 4 bases, with 13 bases spanning the gap. The germline gives CDR1 DFQATT, CDR2 SNEGSKA (reference sequence). The DNA for the CDR3 is TGCAGTGCCCCCATGGCGGGGAAAAACATTCAGTACTTC. Residues: CSAPMAGKNIQYF.

V usage is TRBV12-3 or TRBV12-4 and J usage is TRBJ1-2, with 7 bases matching TRBD1. V lost 3 bases to trimming and J lost 6 bases; unmatched junction nucleotides: 10. This CDR3 spans 15 amino acids. CDR3 DNA: TGTGCCAGCAGTTTTCGAGACAGGGAGTTGAATGGCTACACCTTC. Translating gives CASSFRDRELNGYTF.